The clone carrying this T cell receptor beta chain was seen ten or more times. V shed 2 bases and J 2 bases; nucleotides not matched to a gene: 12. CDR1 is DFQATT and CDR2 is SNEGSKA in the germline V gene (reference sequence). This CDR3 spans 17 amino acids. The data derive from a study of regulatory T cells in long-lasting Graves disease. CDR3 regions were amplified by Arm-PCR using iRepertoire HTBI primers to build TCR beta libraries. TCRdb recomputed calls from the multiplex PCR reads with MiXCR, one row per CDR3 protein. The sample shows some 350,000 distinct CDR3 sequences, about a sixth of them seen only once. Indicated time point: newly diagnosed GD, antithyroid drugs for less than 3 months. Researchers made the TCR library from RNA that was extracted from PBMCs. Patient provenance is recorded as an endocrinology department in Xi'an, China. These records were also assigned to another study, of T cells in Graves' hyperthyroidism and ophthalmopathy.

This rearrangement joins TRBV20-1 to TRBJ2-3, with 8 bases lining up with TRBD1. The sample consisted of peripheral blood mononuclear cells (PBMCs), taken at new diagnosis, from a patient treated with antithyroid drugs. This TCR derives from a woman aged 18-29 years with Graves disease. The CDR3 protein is CSARNLHGQGYTDTQYF. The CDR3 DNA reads TGCAGTGCTAGAAATCTGCATGGACAGGGTTACACAGATACGCAGTATTTT.